One and the same sample provided the 29 T cell receptor beta chains below, sequenced in a study of blood T cell repertoires in COVID-19. Libraries were prepared by immunoSEQ multiplex PCR; TCRdb keeps only in-frame clonotypes and omits some of them. The data hold roughly 240,000 clones, with approximately 84% observed a single time. The sequencing sample was made of peripheral blood. These receptors all come from an elderly woman with acute or convalescent COVID-19.

The gene calls are TRBV7-8 and TRBJ2-7, with a tentative D call TRBD2 (5 bases). V gave up 1 base and J gave up 7 bases, with 8 bases separating them. CDR1 is SGHVS, CDR2 FQNEAQ, per germline. There are 12 residues in the CDR3. The CDR3: CASSLVWEEQYF. In DNA form, the CDR3 reads TGTGCCAGCAGCTTAGTATGGGAGGAGCAGTACTTC.

The V call is TRBV6-2 or TRBV6-3, the J call TRBJ1-1; 7 bases agree with TRBD1. This CDR3 contains 15 residues. J gave up 3 bases and V 2 bases, and 6 bases lay outside the gene matches. CDR1 and CDR2 (germline): MNHEY, SVGEGT. The CDR3 here is CASSYPPGQYTEAFF. The CDR3 DNA follows: TGTGCCAGCAGTTACCCTCCGGGACAGTACACTGAAGCTTTCTTT.

In its sample, this clone was seen once. An end of the junction differs from the germline gene, which may be a read error. Other DNA sequences in this sample translate to the same CDR3. The rearrangement joins TRBV11-2 to TRBJ1-6; TRBD1 is a possible D gene (5 bases). CDR1 is SGHAT, CDR2 FQNNGV, per germline. The CDR3 extends over 15 amino acids. CDR3 bases: TGTGCCAGCAGCCTAGAGGGCAGGGCAGGATCACCCCTCCACTTT. Its translation is CASSLEGRAGSPLHF.

The CDR3 loop is CASSYGRGNYGYTF. Written as DNA, the CDR3 is TGTGCCAGCAGCTACGGACGGGGTAACTATGGCTACACCTTC. The chain has TRBV3-1 (or the pseudogene TRBV3-2) and TRBJ1-2; D remains ambiguous. The CDR3 is made up of 14 amino acids. Per the germline V gene, CDR1 is LGHDT and CDR2 is YNNKEL (reference sequence). The ends were cut back, 5 bases at V and 1 base at J, with 11 bases in the middle.

With regard to this clone: This CDR3 is missing its conserved last phenylalanine or tryptophan, likely due to a read error. The limits of the CDR3 on the DNA are not certain, so only TCRdb's listed CDR3 is given. This chain's CDR3 is CASRCNSAG. The chain couples TRBV14 to TRBJ2-7; the table's D call of TRBD2 was not tested on the DNA. Inclusive of both ends, the CDR3 amounts to 9 amino acids. The germline V gene has CDR1 SGHDN and CDR2 FVKESK.

The genes are TRBV7-2 and TRBJ2-7; maybe TRBD1 (8 bases). The CDR3 length is 17 residues. Trimming pared 5 bases from V and 2 bases from J, leaving 22 bases between. CDR1 is SGHTA and CDR2 is FQGNSA in the germline V gene. DNA for the CDR3: TGTGCCAGCAGCCCAGGACGGGGGGCAGGGGGCGCCTACGAGCAGTACTTC. It is translated as CASSPGRGAGGAYEQYF.

This clone was seen a single time. This chain uses TRBV6-2 or TRBV6-3 with TRBJ2-7, with 7 nucleotides matching TRBD2. The CDR3 consists of 16 residues. From germline, CDR1 is MNHEY and CDR2 SVGEGT. V lost 6 bases, J lost 0 bases, and 11 bases stayed unmatched. CDR3 protein: CASSPAGRGSSYEQYF. As DNA, the CDR3 is TGTGCCAGCAGCCCCGCCGGTCGCGGGAGCTCCTACGAGCAGTACTTC.

The CDR3: CASSLGTENSPLHF. The CDR3 nucleotides are TGTGCCAGCAGCCTCGGGACAGAAAATTCACCCCTCCACTTT. The V call is TRBV6-5, the J call TRBJ1-6, with TRBD1 matching over 7 bases. This CDR3 spans 14 amino acids. Germline V CDR1 and CDR2: MNHEY, SVGAGI. V gave up 6 bases and J gave up 7 bases; unmatched junction bases: 6.

V usage is TRBV6-6 and J usage is TRBJ2-2, with 9 bases matching TRBD2. The V gene end was trimmed by 8 bases and the J gene end by 2 bases; junction bases not matched to a gene: 6. The CDR3 has 15 residues. From germline, CDR1 is MNHNY and CDR2 SVGAGI (reference sequence). CDR3 amino acids: CASAAGGLNTGELFF. The CDR3 bases are TGTGCCAGCGCCGCGGGGGGGCTAAACACCGGGGAGCTGTTTTTT.

J is TRBJ1-4 and V is TRBV5-1, with D maybe TRBD1 (6 bases). The CDR3 sequence is 17 residues long. Germline loops: CDR1 SGHRS, CDR2 YFSETQ. Trimming removed 4 bases at V and 5 bases at J, with 21 bases between. CDR3 residues: CASSHDRKGGGNEKLFF. The CDR3 DNA reads as TGCGCCAGCAGCCACGACAGGAAAGGTGGAGGAAATGAAAAACTGTTTTTT.

The V gene is TRBV24-1, the J gene TRBJ1-1; 9 nucleotides agree with TRBD1. This CDR3 has 17 residues. In germline, CDR1 is KGHDR, CDR2 SFDVKD. V was clipped by 5 bases and J by 0 bases; unmatched bases: 9. The CDR3 nucleotides read TGTGCCACCAGTGCCGGTCCCGGGACAGGGATGAACACTGAAGCTTTCTTT. Translation: CATSAGPGTGMNTEAFF.

The gene calls are TRBV5-5 and TRBJ2-5; 8 positions agree with TRBD2. CDR1 and CDR2 (germline): SGHKS, YYEKEE (reference sequence). The ends lost 4 bases at V and 4 bases at J; junction bases unmatched: 9. The CDR3 extends over 15 amino acids. CDR3 nucleotides: TGTGCCAGCAGCCCCAGCGGGGGTGTAGGAGAGACCCAGTACTTC. It codes for CASSPSGGVGETQYF.

The chain is built from TRBV6-6 and TRBJ2-1; 8 bases agree with TRBD1. The CDR3 length is 15 residues. The V gene end was trimmed by 2 bases and the J gene end by 4 bases; junction bases not matched to a gene: 4. Germline CDR1 and CDR2: MNHNY and SVGAGI (reference sequence). The CDR3 spells CASSYMGQEYNEQFF. The CDR3 DNA is TGTGCCAGCAGTTACATGGGACAGGAGTACAATGAGCAGTTCTTC.

The chain joins TRBV6-5 to TRBJ2-5, with D tentatively TRBD2 (6 bases). The germline CDR1 and CDR2 sequences are MNHEY and SVGAGI. Trimming cost V 10 bases and J 1 base, with 13 bases left between them. This CDR3 spans 13 amino acids. The CDR3 DNA follows: TGTGCCATTCGAGACGGGGGCCAAGAGACCCAGTACTTC. Its translation: CAIRDGGQETQYF.

This clone was seen a few times. This chain uses TRBV6-5 with TRBJ1-1, with 8 bases fitting TRBD1. Germline V gene sequence: CDR1 MNHEY, CDR2 SVGAGI. The V segment lost 5 bases and the J segment 6 bases; nucleotides outside the gene matches: 11. The CDR3 runs to 15 residues. CDR3 in DNA: TGTGCCAGCAGTCGAGAAACAGGGGGATCGGCTGAAGCTTTCTTT. Protein sequence: CASSRETGGSAEAFF.

The genes are TRBV3-1 (or the pseudogene TRBV3-2) and TRBJ1-2; D ambiguous. The CDR3 has 14 amino acids. The germline V gene encodes CDR1 LGHDT and CDR2 YNNKEL (reference sequence). Trimming removed 4 bases from V and 4 bases from J, with 13 bases in between. CDR3 residues: CASSPPPGGYGYTF. The CDR3 DNA sequence: TGTGCCAGCAGCCCCCCCCCGGGAGGCTATGGCTACACCTTC.

The chain carries TRBV27 and TRBJ2-3; perhaps TRBD2 as D (7 bases). Deletions cut 8 bases from V and 9 bases from J, with 18 bases between. The CDR3 contains 13 residues. Germline loops: CDR1 MNHEY, CDR2 SMNVEV (reference sequence). The CDR3, as DNA: TGTGCCAGCTCGACAGGACGGGGGGTAACGCAGTATTTT. The encoded protein is CASSTGRGVTQYF.

This clone was counted once. The CDR3: CASSQDGAGGFYGYTF. CDR3 nucleotides: TGCGCCAGCAGCCAAGACGGCGCAGGGGGTTTCTATGGCTACACCTTC. The rearrangement links TRBV4-1 to TRBJ1-2; 7 nucleotides match TRBD1. CDR1 is MGHRA, CDR2 YSYEKL, per germline. CDR3 length: 16 residues. J was trimmed by 4 bases and V by 0 bases; bases with no gene match: 8.

The V and J genes are TRBV6-5 and TRBJ1-1, with a weak D call TRBD1 (6 bases). This CDR3 is built from 12 residues. V lost 5 bases and J 8 bases, leaving 12 bases between the germline ends. Germline CDR1 MNHEY, CDR2 SVGAGI. The CDR3, as DNA: TGTGCCAGCAGTAAGGGAGGGGGAGAAGCTTTCTTT. Translation gives CASSKGGGEAFF.

The chain recombines TRBV2 with TRBJ1-1; 7 bases fit TRBD1. Germline CDR1 and CDR2: SNHLY and FYNNEI. The V segment lost 6 bases and the J segment 7 bases; nucleotides outside the gene matches: 2. This CDR3 has 11 amino acids. CDR3 DNA sequence: TGTGCCAGCAGCCGACAGGGTGAAGCTTTCTTT. This gives the protein CASSRQGEAFF.

The V and J genes are TRBV7-2 and TRBJ1-6; TRBD1 matches at 8 bases. The CDR3 consists of 15 residues. CDR1 is SGHTA, CDR2 FQGNSA, per germline. V was pared by 2 bases and J by 12 bases, with 9 bases of the junction left unmatched. CDR3 amino acids: CASSLPTGDGRPLHF. CDR3 sequence (DNA): TGTGCCAGCAGCTTACCGACAGGGGATGGTAGACCCCTCCACTTT.

This clone was detected many times. The chain has TRBV28 and TRBJ1-5, with D possibly TRBD1 on 6 matching bases. V was cut by 2 bases and J by 6 bases, with 17 bases left in between. The germline gives CDR1 MDHEN, CDR2 SYDVKM. This CDR3 region has 16 residues. CDR3: CASSLPPGTPFQPQHF. For the CDR3, the DNA is TGTGCCAGCAGTTTACCTCCCGGGACACCCTTTCAGCCCCAGCATTTT. Looking up the rest from reference TRBV28 and TRBJ1-5 gives the full variable domain: DVKVTQSSRYLVKRTGEKVFLECVQDMDHENMFWYRQDPGLGLRLIYFSYDVKMKEKGDIPEGYSVSREKKERFSLILESASTNQTSMYLCASSLPPGTPFQPQHFGDGTRLSIL.

CDR3 protein: CASSSIGQTYGYTF. CDR3 in DNA: TGTGCCAGTAGTTCCATAGGACAGACATATGGCTACACCTTC. V and J are TRBV19 and TRBJ1-2; tentative D call: TRBD1 (6 bases). V was trimmed by 5 bases and J by 5 bases, leaving 15 bases between them. The CDR3 is 14 residues long. Germline lookup yields CDR1 LNHDA and CDR2 SQIVND (reference sequence).

J is TRBJ2-1 and V is TRBV9, with 9 bases fitting TRBD2. CDR1 is SGDLS, CDR2 YYNGEE, per germline. The V segment lost 3 bases and the J segment 7 bases; nucleotides outside the gene matches: 17. The CDR3 spans 18 residues. DNA for the CDR3: TGTGCCAGCAGCGCCCGATCGTGGCGGGAGGGCCGTGGGAATGAGCAGTTCTTC. Protein product: CASSARSWREGRGNEQFF.

The genes are TRBV9 and TRBJ1-1; unclear D gene. The germline V and J ends were trimmed by 4 bases and 0 bases, with 10 bases remaining between them. Germline assignment: CDR1 SGDLS and CDR2 YYNGEE. The CDR3 runs to 14 residues. CDR3 in DNA: TGTGCCAGCAGCTCCCTCGACATGAACACTGAAGCTTTCTTT. Residues: CASSSLDMNTEAFF. Combining the CDR3 with reference TRBV9 and TRBJ1-1 gives the whole variable domain DSGVTQTPKHLITATGQRVTLRCSPRSGDLSVYWYQQSLDQGLQFLIQYYNGEERAKGNILERFSAQQFPDLHSELNLSSLELGDSALYFCASSSLDMNTEAFFGQGTRLTVV.

This chain joins TRBV3-1 (or the pseudogene TRBV3-2) and TRBJ1-4; no firm D call. Deletions cut 3 bases from V and 6 bases from J, with 20 bases between. The CDR3 runs to 17 residues. Germline V CDR1 and CDR2: LGHDT, YNNKEL (reference sequence). In nucleotides, the CDR3 is TGTGCCAGCAGCCATCGAAGCTCCGTTTCCCAACATGAAAAACTGTTTTTT. Its protein is CASSHRSSVSQHEKLFF.

This clone was seen only once. The gene calls are TRBV9 and TRBJ1-6, with D maybe TRBD1 (6 bases). V shed 4 bases and J shed 7 bases, with 12 bases lying between them. The length of the CDR3 is 14 residues. The germline CDR1 and CDR2 sequences are SGDLS and YYNGEE. The CDR3, as DNA: TGTGCCAGCAGCACCGGGACATTAAATTCACCCCTCCACTTT. It yields the protein CASSTGTLNSPLHF.

This sequence joins TRBV21-1 and TRBJ2-4; the D call of TRBD2 is as the table states it, not checked on the DNA. TRBV21-1 is designated a pseudogene. The CDR3 is made up of 14 amino acids. The CDR3 spells CASSKAREGNIQYF. The CDR3 region has the DNA TGTGCCAGCAGCAAAGCGCGGGAGGGTAACATTCAGTACTTC.

The V call is TRBV5-1, the J call TRBJ1-1; 7 bases match TRBD1. V trimming: 4 bases; J trimming: 7 bases; junction bases outside the gene matches: 7. This CDR3 has 13 residues. CDR1 is SGHRS and CDR2 is YFSETQ in the germline V gene. In DNA form, the CDR3 reads TGCGCCAGCAGCCCGCAGGGGGTGGGTGAAGCTTTCTTT. Translation: CASSPQGVGEAFF. Drawing the rest from reference TRBV5-1 and TRBJ1-1, the complete variable domain is KAGVTQTPRYLIKTRGQQVTLSCSPISGHRSVSWYQQTPGQGLQFLFEYFSETQRNKGNFPGRFSGRQFSNSRSEMNVSTLELGDSALYLCASSPQGVGEAFFGQGTRLTVV.